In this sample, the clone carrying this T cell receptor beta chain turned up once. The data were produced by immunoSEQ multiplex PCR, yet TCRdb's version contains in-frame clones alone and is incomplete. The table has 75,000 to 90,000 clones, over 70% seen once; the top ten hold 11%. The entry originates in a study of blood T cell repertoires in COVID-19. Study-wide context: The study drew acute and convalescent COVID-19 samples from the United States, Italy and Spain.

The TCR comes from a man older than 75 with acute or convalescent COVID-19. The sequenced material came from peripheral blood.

The CDR3 coding sequence is TGTGCCAGCAGCGTACAGGCAGTGAACACTGAAGCTTTCTTT. It is translated as CASSVQAVNTEAFF. The rearrangement uses TRBV9 and TRBJ1-1, with D unclear. The CDR3 loop spans 14 amino acids. The germline V gene has CDR1 SGDLS and CDR2 YYNGEE. Trimming pared 1 base from V and 0 bases from J, leaving 7 bases between. The full variable domain, completed using reference TRBV9 and TRBJ1-1, is DSGVTQTPKHLITATGQRVTLRCSPRSGDLSVYWYQQSLDQGLQFLIQYYNGEERAKGNILERFSAQQFPDLHSELNLSSLELGDSALYFCASSVQAVNTEAFFGQGTRLTVV.